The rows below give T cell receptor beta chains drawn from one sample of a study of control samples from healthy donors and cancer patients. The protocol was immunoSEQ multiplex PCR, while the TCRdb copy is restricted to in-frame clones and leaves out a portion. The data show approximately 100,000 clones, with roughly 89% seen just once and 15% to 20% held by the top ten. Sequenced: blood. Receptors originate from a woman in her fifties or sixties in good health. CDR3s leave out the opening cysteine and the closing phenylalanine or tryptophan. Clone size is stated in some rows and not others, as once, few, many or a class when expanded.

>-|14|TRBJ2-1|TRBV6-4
ASSPYSGGASNEQF
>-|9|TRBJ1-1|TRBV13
ASSLVTEAF
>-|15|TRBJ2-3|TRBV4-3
ASSQEDRGSITDTQY
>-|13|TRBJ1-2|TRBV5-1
ASSLRGEHHYGYT
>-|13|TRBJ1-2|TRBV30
AWRFGQGEGYGYT
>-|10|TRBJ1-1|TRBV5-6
ASSFRDTEAF
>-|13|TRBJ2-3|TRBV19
ASSTGIFTTDTQY
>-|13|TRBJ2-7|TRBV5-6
ASSQTSGNSYEQY
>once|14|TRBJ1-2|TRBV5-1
ASSPGWVPGDYGYT
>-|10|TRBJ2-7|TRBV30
AWSRPGYEQY
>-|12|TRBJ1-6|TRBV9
ASSVQQFNSPLH
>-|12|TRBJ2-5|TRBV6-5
ASSYTNAQETQY
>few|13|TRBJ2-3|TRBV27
ASSLWIGATDTQY
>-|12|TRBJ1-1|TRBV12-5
ASGRQRRDTEAF
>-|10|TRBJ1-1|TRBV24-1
ATRAGDTEAF
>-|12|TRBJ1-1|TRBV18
ASSEGTGHTEAF
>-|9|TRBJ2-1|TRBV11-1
ASSPNNEQF
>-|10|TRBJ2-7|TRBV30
ACRQGVSEQY
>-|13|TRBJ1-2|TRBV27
ASSFLTDTSYGYT
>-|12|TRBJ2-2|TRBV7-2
ASHRGGFAGELF
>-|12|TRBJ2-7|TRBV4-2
ASSWGGGPYEQY
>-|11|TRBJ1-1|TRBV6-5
ASSYSRSTEAF
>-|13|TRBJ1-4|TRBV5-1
ASTPQLGSNEKLF
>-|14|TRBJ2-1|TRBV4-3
ASSQEGRSAYNEQF
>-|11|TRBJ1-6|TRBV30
AWSLRFNSPLH
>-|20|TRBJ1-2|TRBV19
ASSISIWTFGSRGNLNYGYT
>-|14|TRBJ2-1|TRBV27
ASSSIAAGAYNEQF
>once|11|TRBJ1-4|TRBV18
ASSINDREKLF
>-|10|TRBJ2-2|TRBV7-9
ASRPLQGELF
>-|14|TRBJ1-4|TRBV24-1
ATSDPGQGSNEKLF
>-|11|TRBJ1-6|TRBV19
ASGGQGDSPLH
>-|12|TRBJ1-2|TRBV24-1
ATSDPIGLYGYT
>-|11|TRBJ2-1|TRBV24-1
ATSLQDDNEQF
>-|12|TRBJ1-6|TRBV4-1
ASRRQAGDFPLH
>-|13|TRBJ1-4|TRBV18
ASSPSGALNEKLF
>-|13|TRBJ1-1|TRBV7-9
ASTRAGTAYTEAF
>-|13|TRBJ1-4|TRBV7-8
ASSLFGATNEKLF
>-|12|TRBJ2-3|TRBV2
ASREDMSTDTQY
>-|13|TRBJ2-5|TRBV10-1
ATYPGTGGRETQY
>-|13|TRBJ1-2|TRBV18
ASSPGQLANYGYT
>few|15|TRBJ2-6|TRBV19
ASSIGTGAAGANVLT
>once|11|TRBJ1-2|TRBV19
ASSAKGLYGYT
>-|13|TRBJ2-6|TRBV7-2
ASSLVLSGANVLT
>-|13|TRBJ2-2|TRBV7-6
ASSLSTVFTGELF
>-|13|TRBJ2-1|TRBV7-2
ASSFGGGALNEQF
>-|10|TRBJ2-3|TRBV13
ASRPGADTQY
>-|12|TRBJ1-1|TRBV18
ASSPAVANTEAF
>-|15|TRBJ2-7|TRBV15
ATSRDRLQGGLNEQY
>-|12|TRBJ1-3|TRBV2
ASSVRGAGNTIY
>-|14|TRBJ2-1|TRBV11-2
ASSAQTLAGIDEQF
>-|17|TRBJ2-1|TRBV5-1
ASSFDHGGDFPSYNEQF
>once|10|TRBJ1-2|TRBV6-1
ASSEGRAGYT
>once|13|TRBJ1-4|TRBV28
ASSLNIGSNEKLF
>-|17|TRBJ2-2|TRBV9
ASSVDFGSPHGDTGELF
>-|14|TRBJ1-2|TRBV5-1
ASSLERQGSNYGYT
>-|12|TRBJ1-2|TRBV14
ASSQGRGLYGYT
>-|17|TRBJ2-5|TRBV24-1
ATSDAPGTSGGALGTQY